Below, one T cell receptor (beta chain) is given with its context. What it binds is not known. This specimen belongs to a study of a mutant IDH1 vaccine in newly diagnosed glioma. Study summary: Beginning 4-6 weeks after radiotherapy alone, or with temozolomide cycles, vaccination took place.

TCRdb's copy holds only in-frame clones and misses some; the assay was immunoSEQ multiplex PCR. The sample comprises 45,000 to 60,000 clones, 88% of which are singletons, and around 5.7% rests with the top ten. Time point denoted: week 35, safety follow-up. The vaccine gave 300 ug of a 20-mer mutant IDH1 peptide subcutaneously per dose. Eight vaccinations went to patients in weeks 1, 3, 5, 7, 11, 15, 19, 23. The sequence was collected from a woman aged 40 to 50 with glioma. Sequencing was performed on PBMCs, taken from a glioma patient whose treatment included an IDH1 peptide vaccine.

The DNA for the CDR3 is TGTGCCAGCAGCCCCGACAGGGGCCAGGAGACCCAGTACTTC. Translated, it gives CASSPDRGQETQYF. The chain links TRBV4-2 to TRBJ2-5, with 8 bases lining up with TRBD1. Looked up from germline, CDR1 is LGHNA and CDR2 is YNFKEQ. This CDR3 spans 14 amino acids. The V gene end was trimmed by 4 bases and the J gene end by 5 bases; junction bases not matched to a gene: 6.